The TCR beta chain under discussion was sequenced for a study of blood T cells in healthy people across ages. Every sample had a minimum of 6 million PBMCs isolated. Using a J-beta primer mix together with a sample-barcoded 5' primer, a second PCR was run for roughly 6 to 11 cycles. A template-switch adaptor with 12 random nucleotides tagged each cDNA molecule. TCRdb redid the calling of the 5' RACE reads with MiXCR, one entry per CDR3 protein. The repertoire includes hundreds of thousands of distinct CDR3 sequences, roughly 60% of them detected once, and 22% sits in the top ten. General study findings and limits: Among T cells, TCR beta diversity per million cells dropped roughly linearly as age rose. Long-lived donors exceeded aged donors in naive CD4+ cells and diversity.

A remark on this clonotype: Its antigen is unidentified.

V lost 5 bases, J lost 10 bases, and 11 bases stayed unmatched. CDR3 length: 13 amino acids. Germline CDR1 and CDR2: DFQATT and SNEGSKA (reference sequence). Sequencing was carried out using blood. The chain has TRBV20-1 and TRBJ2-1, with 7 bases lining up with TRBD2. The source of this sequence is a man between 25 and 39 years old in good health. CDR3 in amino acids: CSARGDFFEEQFF. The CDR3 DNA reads TGCAGTGCTCGGGGGGATTTCTTTGAAGAGCAGTTCTTC.